A selection of T cell receptor beta chains follows, all from one sample in a study of control samples from healthy donors and cancer patients. The data were produced by immunoSEQ multiplex PCR, yet TCRdb's version contains in-frame clones alone and is incomplete. The data contain some 67,000 clones, 70% to 90% of them singletons. Sequencing input: PBMCs. The receptors originated from a woman between 50 and 59 years old with head and neck cancer. CDR3s include the opening cysteine and the closing phenylalanine or tryptophan. The order of the fields is V gene, J gene, clone size, D gene, CDR3 protein, CDR3 DNA. D genes are given only for firm matches. Rows may omit the clone size; those that give it use once, few, many or a size class.

v_call: TRBV4-3
j_call: TRBJ2-1
clone_size: NA
d_call: NA
cdr3_aa: CASSQNGAPGAYNEQFF
cdr3_nt: TGCGCCAGCAGCCAAAACGGGGCTCCGGGGGCCTACAATGAGCAGTTCTTC

v_call: TRBV7-9
j_call: TRBJ1-2
clone_size: NA
d_call: NA
cdr3_aa: CASSLNGFVGYTF
cdr3_nt: TGTGCCAGCAGCTTAAACGGTTTCGTCGGCTACACCTTC

v_call: TRBV14
j_call: TRBJ2-3
clone_size: once
d_call: NA
cdr3_aa: CASSHRSPRDTQYF
cdr3_nt: TGTGCCAGCAGCCATCGGTCCCCCCGAGATACGCAGTATTTT

v_call: TRBV19
j_call: TRBJ1-3
clone_size: once
d_call: NA
cdr3_aa: CASSIGGAGNTIYF
cdr3_nt: TGTGCCAGTAGTATAGGAGGAGCTGGAAACACCATATATTTT

v_call: TRBV6-5
j_call: TRBJ2-1
clone_size: once
d_call: TRBD2
cdr3_aa: CASRDSGGNEQFF
cdr3_nt: TGTGCCAGCAGGGACAGCGGGGGGAATGAGCAGTTCTTC

v_call: TRBV11-2
j_call: TRBJ2-2
clone_size: NA
d_call: NA
cdr3_aa: CASSATGTGELFF
cdr3_nt: TGTGCCAGCAGCGCCACAGGGACCGGGGAGCTGTTTTTT

v_call: TRBV19
j_call: TRBJ2-3
clone_size: NA
d_call: NA
cdr3_aa: CASSTEDGGAQYF
cdr3_nt: TGTGCCAGTAGTACCGAAGACGGGGGAGCGCAGTATTTT

v_call: TRBV18
j_call: TRBJ2-4
clone_size: NA
d_call: TRBD1
cdr3_aa: CASSPQRQGGAKNIQYF
cdr3_nt: TGTGCCAGCTCACCACAGAGACAGGGTGGAGCCAAAAACATTCAGTACTTC

v_call: TRBV5-5
j_call: TRBJ1-5
clone_size: NA
d_call: NA
cdr3_aa: CASSLGDRNNQPQHF
cdr3_nt: TGTGCCAGCAGCTTGGGTGACAGAAACAATCAGCCCCAGCATTTT

v_call: TRBV5-1
j_call: TRBJ2-3
clone_size: once
d_call: NA
cdr3_aa: CASSLSGPGQYF
cdr3_nt: TGCGCCAGCAGCTTGTCCGGTCCAGGGCAGTATTTT

v_call: TRBV4-1
j_call: TRBJ2-7
clone_size: NA
d_call: TRBD2
cdr3_aa: CASSQESQTSGGAYEQYF
cdr3_nt: TGCGCCAGCAGCCAAGAGAGCCAGACTAGCGGGGGGGCATACGAGCAGTACTTC

v_call: TRBV6-2/TRBV6-3
j_call: TRBJ1-4
clone_size: few
d_call: TRBD1
cdr3_aa: CASSDGTGLREKLFF
cdr3_nt: TGTGCCAGCAGCGACGGGACAGGGTTGAGGGAAAAACTGTTTTTT

v_call: TRBV6-5
j_call: TRBJ2-7
clone_size: once
d_call: TRBD1
cdr3_aa: CASSRTGGGEQYF
cdr3_nt: TGTGCCAGCAGTCGAACAGGGGGTGGCGAGCAGTACTTC

v_call: TRBV4-1
j_call: TRBJ1-4
clone_size: NA
d_call: NA
cdr3_aa: CASSQEWVEKLFF
cdr3_nt: TGCGCCAGCAGCCAAGAATGGGTGGAAAAACTGTTTTTT

v_call: TRBV30
j_call: TRBJ1-1
clone_size: NA
d_call: NA
cdr3_aa: CAWTRSGTAVNTEAFF
cdr3_nt: TGTGCCTGGACTAGGTCCGGGACGGCAGTGAACACTGAAGCTTTCTTT

v_call: TRBV7-2
j_call: TRBJ2-3
clone_size: NA
d_call: TRBD1
cdr3_aa: CASSSGQGGTDTQYF
cdr3_nt: TGTGCCAGCAGCTCGGGACAGGGTGGCACAGATACGCAGTATTTT

v_call: TRBV7-8
j_call: TRBJ1-1
clone_size: few
d_call: TRBD1
cdr3_aa: CASHRGKNTEAFF
cdr3_nt: TGTGCCAGTCACAGGGGTAAAAACACTGAAGCTTTCTTT

v_call: TRBV28
j_call: TRBJ1-1
clone_size: once
d_call: TRBD1
cdr3_aa: CASSISGQAMTEAFF
cdr3_nt: TGTGCCAGCAGTATTTCGGGACAGGCTATGACTGAAGCTTTCTTT

v_call: TRBV2
j_call: TRBJ1-2
clone_size: NA
d_call: NA
cdr3_aa: CASSDTWINNYGYTF
cdr3_nt: TGTGCCAGCAGTGACACATGGATTAATAACTATGGCTACACCTTC

v_call: TRBV11-2
j_call: TRBJ2-2
clone_size: NA
d_call: NA
cdr3_aa: CASSFGAINTGELFF
cdr3_nt: TGTGCCAGCAGCTTTGGGGCGATCAACACCGGGGAGCTGTTTTTT

v_call: TRBV12-3/TRBV12-4
j_call: TRBJ1-5
clone_size: NA
d_call: NA
cdr3_aa: CASRQTNQPQHF
cdr3_nt: TGTGCCAGCAGACAGACCAATCAGCCCCAGCATTTT

v_call: TRBV6-6
j_call: TRBJ2-2
clone_size: NA
d_call: NA
cdr3_aa: CASLLAGELFF
cdr3_nt: TGTGCCAGCCTCTTAGCCGGGGAGCTGTTTTTT

v_call: TRBV2
j_call: TRBJ2-2
clone_size: NA
d_call: NA
cdr3_aa: CASKRQNTGELFF
cdr3_nt: TGTGCCAGCAAGCGACAGAACACCGGGGAGCTGTTTTTT

v_call: TRBV2
j_call: TRBJ2-1
clone_size: NA
d_call: NA
cdr3_aa: CASSDPQGGYNEQFF
cdr3_nt: TGTGCCAGCAGTGATCCCCAGGGCGGCTACAATGAGCAGTTCTTC

v_call: TRBV7-9
j_call: TRBJ2-6
clone_size: few
d_call: TRBD1
cdr3_aa: CASSLAATGGPGANVLTF
cdr3_nt: TGTGCCAGCAGCTTAGCGGCGACAGGGGGCCCTGGGGCCAACGTCCTGACTTTC

v_call: TRBV29-1
j_call: TRBJ1-2
clone_size: NA
d_call: NA
cdr3_aa: CSVGGGKLANYGYTF
cdr3_nt: TGCAGCGTTGGGGGAGGAAAACTCGCTAACTATGGCTACACCTTC

v_call: TRBV6-5
j_call: TRBJ2-3
clone_size: NA
d_call: TRBD1
cdr3_aa: CASRVRQGPDTQYF
cdr3_nt: TGTGCCAGCAGGGTTCGACAGGGGCCAGATACGCAGTATTTT

v_call: TRBV6-5
j_call: TRBJ1-2
clone_size: NA
d_call: NA
cdr3_aa: CASSKGSYGYTF
cdr3_nt: TGTGCCAGCAGTAAGGGGTCCTATGGCTACACCTTC

v_call: TRBV5-6
j_call: TRBJ1-6
clone_size: NA
d_call: TRBD1
cdr3_aa: CASSLTGSTGGAPLHF
cdr3_nt: TGTGCCAGCAGCCTGACAGGGAGCACGGGGGGGGCACCCCTCCACTTT

v_call: TRBV19
j_call: TRBJ1-2
clone_size: NA
d_call: NA
cdr3_aa: CASSIKFGRVVHGYTF
cdr3_nt: TGTGCCAGTAGTATAAAGTTCGGGCGTGTGGTCCATGGCTACACCTTC

v_call: TRBV3-1/TRBV3-2
j_call: TRBJ1-2
clone_size: NA
d_call: TRBD1
cdr3_aa: CASSPEHGTGYYGYTF
cdr3_nt: TGTGCCAGCAGCCCCGAACACGGGACAGGGTATTATGGCTACACCTTC

v_call: TRBV5-1
j_call: TRBJ1-2
clone_size: once
d_call: NA
cdr3_aa: CASSLEQVGYTF
cdr3_nt: TGCGCCAGCAGCTTGGAGCAGGTCGGCTACACCTTC

v_call: TRBV7-2
j_call: TRBJ2-7
clone_size: once
d_call: NA
cdr3_aa: CASSRMGSSYEQYF
cdr3_nt: TGTGCCAGCAGCCGCATGGGGAGCTCCTACGAGCAGTACTTC

v_call: TRBV4-2
j_call: TRBJ2-3
clone_size: NA
d_call: TRBD2
cdr3_aa: CASSQDGAGGPTDTQYF
cdr3_nt: TGTGCCAGCAGCCAAGATGGCGCGGGAGGACCTACAGATACGCAGTATTTT

v_call: TRBV11-3
j_call: TRBJ1-2
clone_size: once
d_call: TRBD1
cdr3_aa: CASSSISGFRDRVYGYTF
cdr3_nt: TGTGCCAGCAGCTCGATAAGTGGGTTCCGGGACAGGGTCTATGGCTACACCTTC